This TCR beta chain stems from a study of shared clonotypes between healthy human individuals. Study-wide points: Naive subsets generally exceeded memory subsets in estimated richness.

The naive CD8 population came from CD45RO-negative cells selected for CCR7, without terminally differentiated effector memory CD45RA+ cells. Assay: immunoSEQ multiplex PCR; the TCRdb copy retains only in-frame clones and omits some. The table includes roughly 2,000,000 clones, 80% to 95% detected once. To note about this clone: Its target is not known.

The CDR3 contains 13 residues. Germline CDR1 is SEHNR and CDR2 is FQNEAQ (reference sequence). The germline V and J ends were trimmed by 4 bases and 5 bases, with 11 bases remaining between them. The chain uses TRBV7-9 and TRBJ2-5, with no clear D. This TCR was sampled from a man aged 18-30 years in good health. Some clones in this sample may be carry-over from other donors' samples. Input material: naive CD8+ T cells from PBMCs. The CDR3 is CASSSSLWETQYF. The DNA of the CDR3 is TGTGCCAGCAGCTCGTCCCTATGGGAGACCCAGTACTTC.